Following are 9 T cell receptor beta chains from one sample sequenced in a study of shared clonotypes between healthy human individuals. Assay used: immunoSEQ multiplex PCR; TCRdb lists only in-frame clones, some missing. Here the sample spans some 790,000 clones, 72% being singletons. Source material: memory CD4+ T cells sorted from blood. This sample's subset: CD45RA-negative fraction. The receptors stem from a woman in her twenties or thirties in good health.

The count of this clone is one. The chain couples TRBV5-1 to TRBJ1-5; D is unresolved. The V and J ends lost 5 bases and 4 bases respectively, with 10 bases between them. This CDR3 comprises 13 residues. Germline assignment: CDR1 SGHRS and CDR2 YFSETQ. The DNA of the CDR3 is TGCGCCAGCAGTATCGGACCGAATCAGCCCCAGCATTTT. Translating gives CASSIGPNQPQHF.

This clone was detected ten times or more. V is TRBV6-1 and J is TRBJ2-3; a possible D gene is TRBD2 (6 bases). Trimming left V 4 bases short and J 6 bases short, with 17 bases between. CDR3 length equals 15 residues. Germline lookup yields CDR1 MNHNS and CDR2 SASEGT. CDR3 DNA sequence: TGTGCCAGCAGTGGGAAAAAGACTAGTAGCGATACGCAGTATTTT. Translating gives CASSGKKTSSDTQYF.

This clone was recorded once. The chain has TRBV11-2 and TRBJ2-2; D not certain. CDR3 length: 14 residues. V was shortened by 6 bases and J by 5 bases, with 13 bases between the two germline ends. The germline V gene encodes CDR1 SGHAT and CDR2 FQNNGV. The DNA for the CDR3 is TGTGCCAGCAGTACAATAACACTTACCGGGGAGCTGTTTTTT. It is translated as CASSTITLTGELFF. Combining the CDR3 with reference TRBV11-2 and TRBJ2-2 gives the whole variable domain EAGVAQSPRYKIIEKRQSVAFWCNPISGHATLYWYQQILGQGPKLLIQFQNNGVVDDSQLPKDRFSAERLKGVDSTLKIQPAKLEDSAVYLCASSTITLTGELFFGEGSRLTVL.

This clone was detected many times. The V and J genes are TRBV21-1 and TRBJ2-3; the D segment call TRBD2 is taken from the table without a DNA check. TRBV21-1 has pseudogene status. This CDR3 has 19 residues. CDR3 amino acids: CASSPHVGGRLSSTDTQYF. In nucleotides, the CDR3 is TGTGCCAGCAGCCCTCATGTTGGCGGGAGACTGTCTAGCACAGATACGCAGTATTTT.

The J gene is TRBJ2-7, the V gene TRBV18, with 8 bases lining up with TRBD2. The junction had 8 bases not matched to a gene; V was cut back by 4 bases and J by 0 bases. The CDR3 runs 16 residues. Per germline, CDR1 KGHSH and CDR2 LQKENI. The CDR3 loop is CASSQIAGSISYEQYF. The CDR3, as DNA: TGTGCCAGCTCACAAATAGCGGGATCTATCTCCTACGAGCAGTACTTC.

A few counts support this clone. V is TRBV11-1 and J is TRBJ2-3, with TRBD2 matching over 13 bases. Germline values: CDR1 SGHAT, CDR2 FQDESV (reference sequence). This CDR3 is built from 18 residues. Trimming took 2 bases from V and 5 from J; bases not matched to a gene: 10. The CDR3 loop reads CASSLRSFTSGRGDTQYF. For the CDR3, the DNA is TGTGCCAGCAGCTTACGATCATTCACTAGCGGGAGGGGAGATACGCAGTATTTT.

There are a few counts of this clone. The chain carries TRBV7-8 and TRBJ2-4; a possible D gene is TRBD2 (5 bases). The CDR3 is made up of 15 amino acids. Germline lookup yields CDR1 SGHVS and CDR2 FQNEAQ. The V end lost 3 bases, the J end lost 3 bases, and 12 bases lay between the germline ends. This CDR3 reads CASSFGGSDKNIQYF. CDR3 in DNA: TGTGCCAGCAGCTTCGGAGGTTCGGACAAAAACATTCAGTACTTC.

At least ten counts were recorded for this clone. This chain uses TRBV5-5 with TRBJ2-2; 10 bases map to TRBD1. CDR3 length equals 16 residues. In germline, CDR1 is SGHKS, CDR2 YYEKEE (reference sequence). J gave up 3 bases and V 6 bases, and 8 bases lay outside the gene matches. CDR3 coding DNA: TGTGCCAGCAACAGAAGGGGACAGGGGCACACCGGGGAGCTGTTTTTT. Translation: CASNRRGQGHTGELFF.

Points on this clone: This CDR3 is also generated by other DNA sequences in the sample. The chain recombines TRBV18 with TRBJ2-1; 14 bases line up with TRBD2. CDR1 and CDR2 (germline): KGHSH, LQKENI. J gave up 8 bases and V 0 bases, and 3 bases lay outside the gene matches. The CDR3 loop spans 16 amino acids. The DNA of the CDR3 is TGTGCCAGCTCACCACCAACGACTAGCGGGAGGGATGAGCAGTTCTTC. It encodes CASSPPTTSGRDEQFF.